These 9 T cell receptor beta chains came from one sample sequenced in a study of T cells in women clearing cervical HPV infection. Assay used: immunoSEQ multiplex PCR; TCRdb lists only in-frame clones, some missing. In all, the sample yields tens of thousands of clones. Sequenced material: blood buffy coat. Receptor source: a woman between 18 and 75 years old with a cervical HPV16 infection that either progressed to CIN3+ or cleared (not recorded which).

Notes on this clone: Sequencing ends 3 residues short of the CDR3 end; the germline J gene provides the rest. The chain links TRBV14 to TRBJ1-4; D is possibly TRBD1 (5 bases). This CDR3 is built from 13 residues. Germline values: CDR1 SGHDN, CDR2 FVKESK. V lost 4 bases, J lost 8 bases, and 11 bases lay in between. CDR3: CASSPYEGEKLFF. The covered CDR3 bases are TGTGCCAGCAGCCCCTACGAGGGGGAAAAA.

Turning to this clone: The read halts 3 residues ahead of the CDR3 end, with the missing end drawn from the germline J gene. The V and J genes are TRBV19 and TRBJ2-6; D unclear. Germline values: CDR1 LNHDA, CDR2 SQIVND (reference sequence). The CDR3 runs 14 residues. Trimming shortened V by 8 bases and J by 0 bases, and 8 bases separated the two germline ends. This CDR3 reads CASFSLSGANVLTF. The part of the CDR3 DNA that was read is TGTGCCAGTTTTTCCCTCTCTGGGGCCAACGTC.

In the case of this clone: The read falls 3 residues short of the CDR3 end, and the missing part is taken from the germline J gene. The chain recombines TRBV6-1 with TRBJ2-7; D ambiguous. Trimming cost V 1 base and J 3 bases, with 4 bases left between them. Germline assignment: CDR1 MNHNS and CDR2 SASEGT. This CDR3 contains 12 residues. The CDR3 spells CASSEGGYEQYF. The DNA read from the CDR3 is TGTGCCAGCAGTGAAGGCGGCTACGAG.

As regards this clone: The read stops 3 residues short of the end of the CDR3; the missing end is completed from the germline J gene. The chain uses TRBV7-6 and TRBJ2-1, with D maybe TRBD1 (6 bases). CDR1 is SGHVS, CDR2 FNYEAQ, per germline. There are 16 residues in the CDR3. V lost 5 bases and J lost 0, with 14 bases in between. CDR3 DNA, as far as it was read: TGTGCCAGCAGCCAGTTTGGACAGACCTCCTACAATGAG. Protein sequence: CASSQFGQTSYNE. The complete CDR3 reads CASSQFGQTSYNEQFF.

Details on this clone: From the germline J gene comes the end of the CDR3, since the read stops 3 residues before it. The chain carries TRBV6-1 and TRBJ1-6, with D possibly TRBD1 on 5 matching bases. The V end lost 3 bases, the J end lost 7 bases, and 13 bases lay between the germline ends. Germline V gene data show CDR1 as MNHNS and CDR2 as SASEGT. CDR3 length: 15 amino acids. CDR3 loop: CASSEGTGGNSPLHF. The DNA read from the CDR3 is TGTGCCAGCAGTGAGGGCACGGGGGGGAATTCACCC.

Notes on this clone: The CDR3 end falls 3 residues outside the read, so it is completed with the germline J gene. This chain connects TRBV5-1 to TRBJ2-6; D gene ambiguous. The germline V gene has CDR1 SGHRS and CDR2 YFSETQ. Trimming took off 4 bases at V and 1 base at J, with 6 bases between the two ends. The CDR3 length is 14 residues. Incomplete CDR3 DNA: TGCGCCAGCAGCACACAGTCTGGGGCCAACGTC. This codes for CASSTQSGANV. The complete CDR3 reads CASSTQSGANVLTF.

The CDR3 loop reads CASSRGTADHYGYTF. The CDR3 DNA, read in part, is TGTGCCAGTAGCCGAGGGACAGCCGACCACTATGGC. The gene calls are TRBV19 and TRBJ1-2; 7 bases map to TRBD1. The read finishes 3 residues shy of the CDR3 end, and the germline J gene is used to complete it. The ends lost 6 bases at V and 3 bases at J; junction bases unmatched: 10. CDR1 is LNHDA, CDR2 SQIVND, per germline (reference sequence). The CDR3 is 15 amino acids. The full variable domain, with the rest looked up from reference TRBV19 and TRBJ1-2, is DGGITQSPKYLFRKEGQNVTLSCEQNLNHDAMYWYRQDPGQGLRLIYYSQIVNDFQKGDIAEGYSVSREKKESFPLTVTSAQKNPTAFYLCASSRGTADHYGYTFGSGTRLTVV.

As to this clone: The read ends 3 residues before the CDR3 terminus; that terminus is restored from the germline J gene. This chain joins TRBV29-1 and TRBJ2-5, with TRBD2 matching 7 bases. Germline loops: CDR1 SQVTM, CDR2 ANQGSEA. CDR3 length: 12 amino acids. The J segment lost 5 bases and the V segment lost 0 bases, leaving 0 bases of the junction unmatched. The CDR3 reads CSVEEGGETQYF. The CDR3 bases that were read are TGCAGCGTTGAAGAGGGGGGGGAGACC.

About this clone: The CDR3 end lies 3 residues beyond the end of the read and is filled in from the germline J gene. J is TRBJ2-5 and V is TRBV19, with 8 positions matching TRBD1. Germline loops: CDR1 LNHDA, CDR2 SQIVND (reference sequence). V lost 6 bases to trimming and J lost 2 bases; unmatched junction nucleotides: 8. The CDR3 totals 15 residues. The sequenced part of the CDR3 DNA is TGTGCCAGTAGCCCGGGACAGGCGATTCAAGAGACC. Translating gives CASSPGQAIQET. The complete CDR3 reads CASSPGQAIQETQYF.